Described below is a single TCR beta chain sequence and its context. This sample was taken from a study of blood T cell repertoires in COVID-19. Study as a whole: Sites in the United States, Italy and Spain provided acute and convalescent COVID-19 samples. The analysed material was cDNA or gDNA that came from T cells, B-cell-depleted T cells, or PBMCs.

Germline V gene data show CDR1 as SGHTS and CDR2 as YDEGEE. With 4 bases removed from V and 3 bases from J, the gap between germline ends came to 5 bases. CDR3 length: 12 residues. Assay: immunoSEQ multiplex PCR; the TCRdb copy retains only in-frame clones and omits some. The sample carries approximately 110,000 clones, over 70% recorded once. The origin of this receptor is a man between 50 and 59 years old with acute or convalescent COVID-19. Sequenced material: peripheral blood. The chain joins TRBV5-8 to TRBJ1-3; D not resolved. CDR3 bases: TGTGCCAGCAGCGTCGGTGGAAACACCATATATTTT. Its protein is CASSVGGNTIYF.